The 7 T cell receptor beta chains presented below share a single source sample, sequenced in a study of cytomegalovirus exposure and HLA in healthy donors. This PCR relied on a set of 60 Vbeta primers and 13 Jbeta primers. Sequenced by immunoSEQ multiplex PCR; TCRdb stores in-frame clones only, minus some. The sample shows 100,000 to 150,000 clones, and around 1.5% sits with its ten largest clones. The sequenced material came from PBMCs. The receptors shown here come from a woman in her 40s in good health and CMV-seronegative.

The V and J genes are TRBV10-2 and TRBJ1-2; possibly TRBD1 for D (6 bases). V gave up 6 bases and J gave up 8 bases, with 16 bases separating them. The CDR3 has 13 amino acids. The germline gives CDR1 WSHSY, CDR2 SAAADI. The CDR3 DNA is TGCGCCAGCAGCGACAGGCCCAGGTGGGGCTACACCTTC. Translating it yields CASSDRPRWGYTF.

The chain has TRBV28 and TRBJ2-1; D remains ambiguous. CDR3 length equals 13 residues. Trimming pared 2 bases from V and 9 bases from J, leaving 11 bases between. The germline V gene encodes CDR1 MDHEN and CDR2 SYDVKM. The CDR3 here is CASSLPAPGEQFF. The CDR3 bases are TGTGCCAGCAGTTTACCAGCGCCCGGTGAGCAGTTCTTC.

The J gene is TRBJ2-3, the V gene TRBV27, with 8 bases identical to TRBD2. The V segment lost 3 bases and the J segment 5 bases; nucleotides outside the gene matches: 1. Germline CDR1 MNHEY, CDR2 SMNVEV (reference sequence). This CDR3 has 13 amino acids. Here the CDR3 DNA reads TGTGCCAGCAGTTTCCGGGAGGGAGATACGCAGTATTTT. This gives the protein CASSFREGDTQYF.

The chain is built from TRBV9 and TRBJ1-2, with 7 bases fitting TRBD1. The V gene end was trimmed by 4 bases and the J gene end by 4 bases; junction bases not matched to a gene: 7. The germline CDR1 and CDR2 sequences are SGDLS and YYNGEE. CDR3 size: 14 residues. This CDR3 is CASSPSGTVYGYTF. The CDR3 DNA is TGTGCCAGCAGCCCCTCCGGGACAGTCTATGGCTACACCTTC.

This rearrangement joins TRBV29-1 to TRBJ2-7; 11 bases are a match to TRBD1. The V segment lost 7 bases and the J segment 7 bases; nucleotides outside the gene matches: 12. This CDR3 contains 14 residues. CDR1 SQVTM and CDR2 ANQGSEA come from the germline V gene. The CDR3 spells CSATIGTGGLEQYF. The CDR3 DNA sequence: TGCAGCGCCACGATCGGGACAGGGGGACTTGAGCAGTACTTC.

The chain has TRBV19 and TRBJ1-6; 7 bases align to TRBD1. This CDR3 is built from 15 residues. Losses at the gene ends were 7 bases for V and 8 bases for J; bases not matched to a gene: 11. Germline CDR1 reads LNHDA; CDR2 reads SQIVND (reference sequence). The CDR3 region has the DNA TGTGCCAGTACCCCCCTGGGACAGCTCGATTCACCCCTCCACTTT. Amino acid sequence: CASTPLGQLDSPLHF. Full variable domain (rest looked up from reference TRBV19 and TRBJ1-6): DGGITQSPKYLFRKEGQNVTLSCEQNLNHDAMYWYRQDPGQGLRLIYYSQIVNDFQKGDIAEGYSVSREKKESFPLTVTSAQKNPTAFYLCASTPLGQLDSPLHFGNGTRLTVT.

The V and J genes are TRBV7-2 and TRBJ2-1, with TRBD2 identical over 10 bases. The trim removed 5 bases at V and 9 bases at J, leaving 7 bases unmatched. The CDR3 totals 14 residues. Germline V lookup: CDR1 SGHTA, CDR2 FQGNSA. The CDR3 is CASSSSGGPGEQFF. CDR3 nucleotides: TGTGCCAGCAGCAGTAGCGGGGGGCCAGGTGAGCAGTTCTTC.